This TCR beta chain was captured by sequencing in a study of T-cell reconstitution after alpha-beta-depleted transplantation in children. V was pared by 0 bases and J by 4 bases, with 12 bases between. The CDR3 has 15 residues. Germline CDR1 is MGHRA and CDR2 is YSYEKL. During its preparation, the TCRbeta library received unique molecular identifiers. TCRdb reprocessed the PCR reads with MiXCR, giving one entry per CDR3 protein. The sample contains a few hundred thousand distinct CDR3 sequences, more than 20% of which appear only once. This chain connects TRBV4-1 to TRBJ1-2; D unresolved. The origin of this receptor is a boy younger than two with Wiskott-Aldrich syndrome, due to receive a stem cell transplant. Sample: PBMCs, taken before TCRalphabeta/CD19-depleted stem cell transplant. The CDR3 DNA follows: TGCGCCAGCAGCCAAGACGAGTGGCAGAGCTATGGCTACACCTTC. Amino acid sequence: CASSQDEWQSYGYTF.